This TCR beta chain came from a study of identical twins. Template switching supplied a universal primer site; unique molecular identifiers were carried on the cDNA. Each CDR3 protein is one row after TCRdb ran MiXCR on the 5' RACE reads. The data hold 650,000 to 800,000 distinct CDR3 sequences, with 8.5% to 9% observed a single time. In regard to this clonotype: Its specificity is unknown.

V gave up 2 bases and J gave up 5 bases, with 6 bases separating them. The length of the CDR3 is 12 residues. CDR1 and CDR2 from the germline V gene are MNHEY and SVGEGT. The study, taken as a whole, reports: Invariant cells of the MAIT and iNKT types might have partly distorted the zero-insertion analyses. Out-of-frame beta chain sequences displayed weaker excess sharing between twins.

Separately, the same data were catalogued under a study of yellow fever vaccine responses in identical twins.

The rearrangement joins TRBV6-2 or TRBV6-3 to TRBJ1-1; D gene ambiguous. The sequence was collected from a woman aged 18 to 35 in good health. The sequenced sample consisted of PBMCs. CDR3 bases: TGTGCCAGCAGTTACAGGGAAACTGAAGCTTTCTTT. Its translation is CASSYRETEAFF.